A selection of T cell receptor beta chains follows, all from one sample in a study of siplizumab effects on memory and regulatory T cells. Assay: immunoSEQ multiplex PCR; the TCRdb copy retains only in-frame clones and omits some. This table has under 140,000 clones, roughly 92% appearing once. Material: CD4+ T cells sorted from blood. These receptor sequences come from a human donor in good health. CDR3s include the opening cysteine and the closing phenylalanine or tryptophan. The D gene is left open where the match is weak. Some rows mark clone size as missing; the rest say once, few, many or name a class of expanded clone.

clone_size j_call cdr3_length d_call v_call cdr3_aa cdr3_nt
NA TRBJ1-5 11 NA TRBV6-1 CASSEDQPQHF TGTGCCAGCAGTGAAGATCAGCCCCAGCATTTT
NA TRBJ1-2 15 NA TRBV4-2 CASSYVGQPNYGYTF TGTGCCAGCAGCTACGTAGGACAGCCTAACTATGGCTACACCTTC
NA TRBJ1-1 11 NA TRBV20-1 CSAAQTGRVFF TGCAGTGCTGCTCAGACAGGTCGGGTTTTCTTT
once TRBJ2-7 12 TRBD1 TRBV29-1 CSVGQGAREQYF TGCAGCGTTGGACAGGGGGCGCGTGAGCAGTACTTC
NA TRBJ2-2 15 NA TRBV19 CASSTPGVNTGELFF TGTGCCAGTAGTACCCCGGGGGTGAACACCGGGGAGCTGTTTTTT
NA TRBJ1-1 15 NA TRBV7-9 CASSTLRGQNTEAFF TGTGCCAGCAGCACTCTAAGAGGGCAGAACACTGAAGCTTTCTTT
NA TRBJ1-1 13 NA TRBV7-8 CASSLTGSTEAFF TGTGCCAGCAGCTTAACAGGGAGCACTGAAGCTTTCTTT
NA TRBJ2-4 13 TRBD1 TRBV6-1 CASSRDSKNIQYF TGTGCCAGCAGTCGGGACAGCAAAAACATTCAGTACTTC
NA TRBJ2-2 14 TRBD1 TRBV7-2 CASSPRQGTGELFF TGTGCCAGCAGCCCTAGACAGGGAACCGGGGAGCTGTTTTTT
few TRBJ2-7 18 NA TRBV5-1 CASSLEVGLPLISYEQYF TGCGCCAGCAGCTTGGAGGTCGGCTTACCGCTCATATCCTACGAGCAGTACTTC
NA TRBJ2-1 13 NA TRBV7-7 CASSFSSYNEQFF TGTGCCAGCAGCTTCAGCTCTTACAATGAGCAGTTCTTC
NA TRBJ2-7 15 NA TRBV9 CASSVGWTERYEQYF TGTGCCAGCAGCGTAGGGTGGACAGAGCGTTACGAGCAGTACTTC
NA TRBJ2-7 15 TRBD1 TRBV4-1 CASSQGQGAQYEQYF TGCGCCAGCAGCCAGGGACAGGGGGCTCAATACGAGCAGTACTTC
NA TRBJ1-2 13 NA TRBV7-9 CASSFRRENGYTF TGTGCCAGCAGCTTTCGCAGGGAAAATGGCTACACCTTC